This TCR beta chain was captured in a study of CD8+CD57+ T cells in acquired aplastic anemia. Study-wide background: Sorted CD4+ and CD8+ cells yielded DNA averaging about 3.2 ug. Some 10 million reads were obtained on average for healthy donor CD4+ cells. Study findings and constraints: Significant differences in CD8+ Simpson's diversity were not observed between patients and controls.

In the case of this clonotype: Antigen specificity is unknown. This is likely a read error, given that the CDR3 carries no conserved phenylalanine or tryptophan at its end. The DNA is left out, because the CDR3 cannot be placed on it with certainty; the CDR3 is given as TCRdb lists it.

CDR3 and TCR beta VDJ profiling relied on genomic DNA as the template. MiXCR was run by TCRdb on the reads, yielding one entry per CDR3 protein. The table lists about 400,000 distinct CDR3 sequences, 65% to 80% of them singletons. The CDR3 length is 13 residues, termini included. Germline CDR1 SGDLS, CDR2 YYNGEE. Sequencing input: sorted CD4+, CD8+, or CD8+CD57+ T cells (not recorded which) from PBMCs. The chain combines TRBV9 with TRBJ2-3; the D call TRBD1 from the table was never checked on the DNA. The receptor's source is a human donor in good health, serving as a control. CDR3 region: CASSVTGTGGRWL.